This T cell receptor beta chain is drawn from a study of post-analysis software for immune sequencing data (dated by TCRdb to between 2014 and 2017). Turning to the overall study: Relapsing-remitting, secondary progressive and progressive-relapsing multiple sclerosis were recorded as disease courses, and subtype annotation was lacking for some patients. The patient repertoires were set against roughly eleven previously published healthy control repertoires from donors whose ages ranged from 6 to 25 years. A subset of samples was prepared in parallel using single-end sample barcoding, then pooled and co-amplified after Illumina adapter ligation. Findings and caveats that apply to the study as a whole: Multiple sclerosis patients had significantly lower normalized Chao1 diversity than controls, a result that suggests substantial peripheral T-cell clonal expansion. Strong co-clustering of samples prepared in the same batch was shown by direct clustering with F measure, prompting a batch-effect correction. Patients showed significantly higher frequencies than controls for five TRBV segments, among them TRBV5-6, TRBV5-1 and TRBV20-1. The control group was slightly older than the multiple sclerosis patient group.

The receptor library was made with PCR. Sequencing took place on an Illumina HiSeq 2500. To reduce PCR and sequencing biases, unique molecular identifiers were incorporated into the TCR beta cDNA libraries. Per 1 to 10 million input T cells, 500,000 or so cDNA molecules were obtained, such that each molecule approximated one T cell. Patient libraries were prepared and sequenced with the same protocol used for the earlier healthy control dataset. Within a given batch, samples were prepared together, multiplexed and sequenced on the same HiSeq lane. As for the original processing: Raw barcoded reads were processed with MIGEC, and single-read molecular identifier groups were discarded before consensus assembly and CDR3 extraction. VDJtools was used for post-analysis of the clonotype tables, with diversity normalized by down-sampling every dataset to the smallest sample size. Repertoire overlap clustering matched CDR3 amino acid but not nucleotide sequences to correct batch-related cross-sample contamination. The public reads were reanalyzed by TCRdb: fastp trimming at Q25, MiXCR alignment, in-frame beta chains only. Identical CDR3 proteins give one entry, which carries the most common genes and DNA. TCRdb, not the authors, supplied the V and J calls. The sample table records 700,000 to 900,000 distinct CDR3 sequences; around 42% of these occur just once. The top ten clones comprise over 4.5% of the sample.

In regard to this clonotype: The target of this receptor is not known. Per-base qualities were not stored, and no clone one base away is much larger.

Trimming at the junction amounts to 1 base on V and 10 bases on J, and the germline ends lie 16 bases apart. The CDR3 starts with the cysteine, ends with the phenylalanine, and has 15 residues. Only the CDR3 DNA stays, 45 bases, in frame from base 1. For CDR1 and CDR2, the germline V gene lists MNHNS and SASEGT. To demonstrate the VDJtools post-analysis software, the study profiled TCR beta repertoires from the peripheral blood of about 13 young patients with multiple sclerosis. The patients with multiple sclerosis were children and adolescents between about 6 and 17 years of age. The receptor comes from a girl under 18 with multiple sclerosis. Rearrangement joined TRBV6-1 to TRBJ1-4, with TRBD1 perhaps the D gene, on 5 matching bases. Sequences were obtained from blood. The base sequence is TGTGCCAGCAGTGAAGTGGGGGGTGTCGGGGGAAAACTGTTTTTT. Translated, this gives CASSEVGGVGGKLFF.